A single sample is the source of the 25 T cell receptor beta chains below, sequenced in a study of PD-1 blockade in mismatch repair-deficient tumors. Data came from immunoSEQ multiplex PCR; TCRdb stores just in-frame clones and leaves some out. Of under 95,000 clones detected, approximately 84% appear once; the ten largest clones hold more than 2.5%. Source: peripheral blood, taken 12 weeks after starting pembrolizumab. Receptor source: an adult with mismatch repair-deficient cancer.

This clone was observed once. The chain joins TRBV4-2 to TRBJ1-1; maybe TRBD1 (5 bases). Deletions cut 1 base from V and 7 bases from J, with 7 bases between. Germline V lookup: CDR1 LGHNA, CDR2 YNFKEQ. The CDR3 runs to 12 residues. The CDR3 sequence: CASSQGQLEAFF. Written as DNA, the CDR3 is TGTGCCAGCAGCCAAGGACAGCTTGAAGCTTTCTTT.

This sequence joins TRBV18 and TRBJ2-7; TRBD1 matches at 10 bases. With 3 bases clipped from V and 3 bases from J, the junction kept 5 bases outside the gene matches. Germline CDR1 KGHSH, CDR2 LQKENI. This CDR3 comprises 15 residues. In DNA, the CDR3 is TGTGCCAGCTCACCCCGGGACAGGGGCATCTACGAGCAGTACTTC. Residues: CASSPRDRGIYEQYF.

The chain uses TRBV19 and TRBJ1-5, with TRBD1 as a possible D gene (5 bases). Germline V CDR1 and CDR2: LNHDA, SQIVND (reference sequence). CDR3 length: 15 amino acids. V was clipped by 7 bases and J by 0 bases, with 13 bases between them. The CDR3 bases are TGTGCCAGTACTTCGACAGACTATAGCAATCAGCCCCAGCATTTT. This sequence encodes CASTSTDYSNQPQHF.

The CDR3 spells CASSSPGQGNDEQFF. The CDR3 DNA follows: TGTGCCAGCAGCTCCCCGGGACAGGGTAACGATGAGCAGTTCTTC. The rearrangement uses TRBV5-6 and TRBJ2-1, with TRBD1 matching over 9 bases. Germline V gene data show CDR1 as SGHDT and CDR2 as YYEEEE. The J segment lost 8 bases and the V segment lost 3 bases, leaving 9 bases of the junction unmatched. The CDR3 contains 15 residues.

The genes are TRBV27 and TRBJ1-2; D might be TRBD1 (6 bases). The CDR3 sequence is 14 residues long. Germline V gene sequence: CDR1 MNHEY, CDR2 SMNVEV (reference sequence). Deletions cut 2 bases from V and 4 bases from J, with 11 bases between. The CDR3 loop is CASSLGGAGYGYTF. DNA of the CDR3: TGTGCCAGCAGTTTAGGGGGCGCGGGCTATGGCTACACCTTC.

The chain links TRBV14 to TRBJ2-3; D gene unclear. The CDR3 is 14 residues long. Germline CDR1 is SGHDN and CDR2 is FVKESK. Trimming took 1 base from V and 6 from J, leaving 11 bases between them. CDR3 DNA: TGTGCCAGCAGCCAAGTCTACGTTGGTGATACGCAGTATTTT. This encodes CASSQVYVGDTQYF.

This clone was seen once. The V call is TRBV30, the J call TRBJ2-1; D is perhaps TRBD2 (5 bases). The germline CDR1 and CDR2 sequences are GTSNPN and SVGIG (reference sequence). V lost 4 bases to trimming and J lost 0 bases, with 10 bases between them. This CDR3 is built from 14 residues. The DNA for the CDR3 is TGTGCCTGGACTAGCCTGAGCTCCTACAATGAGCAGTTCTTC. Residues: CAWTSLSSYNEQFF.

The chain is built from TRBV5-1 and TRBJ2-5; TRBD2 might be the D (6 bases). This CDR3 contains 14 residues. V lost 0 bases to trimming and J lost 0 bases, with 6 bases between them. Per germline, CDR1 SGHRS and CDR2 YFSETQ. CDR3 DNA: TGCGCCAGCAGCTTGGGGGGGGACCAAGAGACCCAGTACTTC. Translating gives CASSLGGDQETQYF.

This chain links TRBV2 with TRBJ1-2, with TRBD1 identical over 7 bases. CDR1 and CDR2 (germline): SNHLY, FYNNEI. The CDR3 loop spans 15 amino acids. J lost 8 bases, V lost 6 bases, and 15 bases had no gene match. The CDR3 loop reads CASSRIWTGTGGYTF. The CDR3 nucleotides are TGTGCCAGCAGCAGAATTTGGACAGGAACCGGGGGCTACACCTTC.

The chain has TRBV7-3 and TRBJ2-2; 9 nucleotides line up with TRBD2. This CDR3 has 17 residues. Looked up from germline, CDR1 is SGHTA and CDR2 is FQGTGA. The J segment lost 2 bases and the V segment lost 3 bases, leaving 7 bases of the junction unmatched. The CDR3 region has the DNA TGTGCCAGCAGCTTCCTCCGGACTAGCGTCAACACCGGGGAGCTGTTTTTT. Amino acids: CASSFLRTSVNTGELFF.

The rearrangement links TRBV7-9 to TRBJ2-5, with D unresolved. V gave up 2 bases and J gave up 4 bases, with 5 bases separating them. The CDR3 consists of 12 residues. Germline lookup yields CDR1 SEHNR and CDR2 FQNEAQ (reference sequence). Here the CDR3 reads CASSLSGETQYF. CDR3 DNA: TGTGCCAGCAGCTTATCGGGAGAGACCCAGTACTTC.

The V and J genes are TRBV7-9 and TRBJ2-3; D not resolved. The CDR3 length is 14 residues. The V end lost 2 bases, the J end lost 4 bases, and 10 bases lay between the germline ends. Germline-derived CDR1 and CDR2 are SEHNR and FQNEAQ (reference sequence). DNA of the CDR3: TGTGCCAGCAGCTTACAAAGTTGGTCAGATACGCAGTATTTT. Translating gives CASSLQSWSDTQYF.

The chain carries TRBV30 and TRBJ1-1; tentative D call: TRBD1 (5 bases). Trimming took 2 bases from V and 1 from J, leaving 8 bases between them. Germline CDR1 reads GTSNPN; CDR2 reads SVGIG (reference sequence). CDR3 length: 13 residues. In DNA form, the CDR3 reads TGTGCCTGGAGTTTGAGGGGGAACACTGAAGCTTTCTTT. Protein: CAWSLRGNTEAFF.

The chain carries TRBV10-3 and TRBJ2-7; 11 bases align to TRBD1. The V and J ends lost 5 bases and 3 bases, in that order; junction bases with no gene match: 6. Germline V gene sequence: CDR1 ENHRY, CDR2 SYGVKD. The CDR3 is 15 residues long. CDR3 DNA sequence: TGTGCCATCAGTCCCGGGACAGGGGGAATCTACGAGCAGTACTTC. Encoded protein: CAISPGTGGIYEQYF.

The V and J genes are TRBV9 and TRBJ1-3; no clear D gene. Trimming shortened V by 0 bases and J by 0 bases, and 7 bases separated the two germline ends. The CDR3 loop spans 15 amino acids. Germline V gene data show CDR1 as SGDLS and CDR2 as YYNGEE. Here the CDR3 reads CASSVVGDSGNTIYF. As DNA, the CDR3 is TGTGCCAGCAGCGTAGTTGGGGACTCTGGAAACACCATATATTTT.

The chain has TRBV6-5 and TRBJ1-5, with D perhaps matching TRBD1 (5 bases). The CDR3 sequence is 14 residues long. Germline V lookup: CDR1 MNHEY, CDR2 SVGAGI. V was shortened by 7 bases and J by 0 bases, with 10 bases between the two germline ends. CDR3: CASTPGDSNQPQHF. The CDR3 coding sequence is TGTGCCAGCACCCCGGGGGATAGCAATCAGCCCCAGCATTTT.

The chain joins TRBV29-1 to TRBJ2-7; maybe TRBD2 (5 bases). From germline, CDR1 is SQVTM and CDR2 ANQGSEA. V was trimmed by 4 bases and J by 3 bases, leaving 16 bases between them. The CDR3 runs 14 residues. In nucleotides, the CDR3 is TGCAGCGTTGCCGCGGGTGGGCGGTTCTACGAGCAGTACTTC. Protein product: CSVAAGGRFYEQYF.

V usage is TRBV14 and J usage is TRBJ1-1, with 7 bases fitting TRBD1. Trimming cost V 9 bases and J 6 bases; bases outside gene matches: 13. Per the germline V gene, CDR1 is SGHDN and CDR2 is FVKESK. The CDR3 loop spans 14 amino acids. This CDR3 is CASSKGGLPPEAFF. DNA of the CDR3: TGTGCCAGTAGCAAAGGGGGCCTTCCACCTGAAGCTTTCTTT.

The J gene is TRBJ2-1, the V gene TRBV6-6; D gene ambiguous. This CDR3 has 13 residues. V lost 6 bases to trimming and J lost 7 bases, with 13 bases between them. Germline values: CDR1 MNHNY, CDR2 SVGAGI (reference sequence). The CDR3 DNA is TGTGCCAGCAGAACCCCCCCCCAAAATGAGCAGTTCTTC. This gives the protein CASRTPPQNEQFF.

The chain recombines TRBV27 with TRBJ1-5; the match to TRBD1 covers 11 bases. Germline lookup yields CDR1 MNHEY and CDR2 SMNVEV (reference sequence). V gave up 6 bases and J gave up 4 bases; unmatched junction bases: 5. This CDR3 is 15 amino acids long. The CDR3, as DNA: TGTGCCAGCAGCGACGGGACAGGGGGTAATCAGCCCCAGCATTTT. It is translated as CASSDGTGGNQPQHF.

The CDR3 bases are TGTGCCAGCAGCGAAAAACGGACTAGCAGACAAGAGACCCAGTACTTC. Translation gives CASSEKRTSRQETQYF. The chain links TRBV7-2 to TRBJ2-5; 8 positions match TRBD2. Looked up from germline, CDR1 is SGHTA and CDR2 is FQGNSA. CDR3 size: 16 residues. Unmatched junction bases numbered 10, after V lost 5 bases and J lost 2 bases.

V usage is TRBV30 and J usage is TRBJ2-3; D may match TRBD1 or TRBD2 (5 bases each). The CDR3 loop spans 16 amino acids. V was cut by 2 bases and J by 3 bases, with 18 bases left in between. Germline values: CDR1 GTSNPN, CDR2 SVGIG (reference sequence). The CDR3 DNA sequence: TGTGCCTGGAGTTTCCGGGACGGAGGTTTGACAGATACGCAGTATTTT. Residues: CAWSFRDGGLTDTQYF.

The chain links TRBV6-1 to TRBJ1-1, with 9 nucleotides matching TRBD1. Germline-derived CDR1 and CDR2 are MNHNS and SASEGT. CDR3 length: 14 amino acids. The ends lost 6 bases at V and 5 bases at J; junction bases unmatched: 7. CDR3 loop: CASRSTGGGTEAFF. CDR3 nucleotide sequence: TGTGCCAGCAGGTCGACAGGGGGTGGTACTGAAGCTTTCTTT.

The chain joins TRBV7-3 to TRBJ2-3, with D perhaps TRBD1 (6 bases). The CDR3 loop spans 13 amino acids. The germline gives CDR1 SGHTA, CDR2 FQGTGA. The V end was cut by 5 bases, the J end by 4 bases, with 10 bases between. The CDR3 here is CASSRDISDTQYF. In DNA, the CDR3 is TGTGCCAGCAGCCGGGACATCTCAGATACGCAGTATTTT. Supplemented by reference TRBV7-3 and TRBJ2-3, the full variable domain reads GAGVSQTPSNKVTEKGKYVELRCDPISGHTALYWYRQSLGQGPEFLIYFQGTGAADDSGLPNDRFFAVRPEGSVSTLKIQRTERGDSAVYLCASSRDISDTQYFGPGTRLTVL.

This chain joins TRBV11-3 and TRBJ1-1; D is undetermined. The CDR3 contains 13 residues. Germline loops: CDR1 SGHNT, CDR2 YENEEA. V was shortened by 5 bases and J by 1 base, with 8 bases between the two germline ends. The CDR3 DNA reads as TGTGCCAGCAGCCCTAACCAGAACACTGAAGCTTTCTTT. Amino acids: CASSPNQNTEAFF.